This T cell receptor (beta chain) was sequenced during a study of tumor-infiltrating lymphocytes in localized non-small cell lung cancer. Assay used: immunoSEQ multiplex PCR; TCRdb lists only in-frame clones, some missing. The table lists 15,000 to 20,000 clones, roughly 69% of them singletons. The CDR3 has 14 amino acids. Germline V lookup: CDR1 LNHDA, CDR2 SQIVND (reference sequence). The ends lost 7 bases at V and 3 bases at J; junction bases unmatched: 3. Sequences were obtained from lung tumor tissue. The J gene is TRBJ2-2, the V gene TRBV19; 9 nucleotides line up with TRBD1. The source is a human donor with non-small cell lung cancer. The CDR3 DNA reads as TGTGCCAGTATCCGGGACAGGGACACCGGGGAGCTGTTTTTT. Amino acids: CASIRDRDTGELFF. The whole variable domain, filled in from reference TRBV19 and TRBJ2-2, reads DGGITQSPKYLFRKEGQNVTLSCEQNLNHDAMYWYRQDPGQGLRLIYYSQIVNDFQKGDIAEGYSVSREKKESFPLTVTSAQKNPTAFYLCASIRDRDTGELFFGEGSRLTVL.